The entry below describes one TCR beta chain. Its antigen is not yet known. Since a much larger clone is just one base distant, this may be a read error. TCR alpha and beta CDR3 regions were amplified with the iRepertoire nested amplicon-rescue multiplex PCR (arm-PCR) platform from RNA. The input for one-step reverse transcription and amplification was roughly 100-450 ng of either tissue mRNA or PBMC total RNA. After bead purification, a secondary multiplex PCR added Illumina adapters, and libraries were gel-purified between 200 and 400 bp. Internal 6-nucleotide barcodes were carried by the libraries and were used for demultiplexing. Libraries were sequenced on an Illumina MiSeq with 2x220 or 2x250 nucleotide paired-end reads. As for the original processing: Paired reads were merged with FLASH 1.2.11 and aligned to the GRCh37 human genome with BWA-MEM before extracting TRA and TRB reads. For V and J assignment, an IMGT-derived reference of cassette sequences and CDR3 motifs that included pseudogenes was used. Reads were translated in three frames, and productive CDR3s were defined by a C…FGXG motif without stop codons. A clonotype was defined as a unique combination of a V-J cassette pair and a CDR3 amino acid sequence. Reads were filtered by Hamming distance, with the threshold set by the sequence error rate of each sample in mapped regions. TCRdb cleaned the public reads at Q25 with fastp, built clones with MiXCR and kept in-frame beta chains. Rows are unified per CDR3 protein, each entry keeping the most common DNA and genes. TCRdb's processing, not the study's, gives the V and J calls here. Here the sample has about 130,000 distinct CDR3 sequences; roughly 25% occur a single time. 12% to 15% of the sample goes to the ten largest clones.

This entry belongs to a study of glioma-infiltrating T cells listed by TCRdb under 2016. For context, the study as a whole: Glioma tissue, non-neoplastic brain tissue and matched peripheral blood mononuclear cells were used as sources from which TCR alpha- and beta-chain repertoires were sequenced. Three low-grade glioma patients, several primary glioblastoma patients, and three non-glioma patients who contributed non-neoplastic brain tissue made up the paired cohort. Each tissue-infiltrating repertoire was compared with the same patient's peripheral blood repertoire to measure divergence between tissue and blood T-cell populations.

Trimming takes 6 bases off V and 7 bases off J; junction bases not matched to a gene: 7. Taken from cysteine to phenylalanine, the CDR3 has 14 residues. Only CDR3 DNA remains: 42 bases, in frame from the first base. The full study reports these points: VJ-independent divergence between tissue and blood was below expectation in non-neoplastic patients but above expectation in all gliomas, especially low-grade gliomas. Small numbers underpinned the group comparisons: eight glioblastoma patients, three low-grade glioma patients and three non-neoplastic patients. Very few CDR3 sequences were found to be shared between tissue and blood, and this scarcity was attributed to high CDR3 diversity and limited sampling.

The chain is made from TRBV12-3 or TRBV12-4 and TRBJ2-2; 8 central nucleotides agree with TRBD1. The sequencing sample was made of glioma tissue, nonneoplastic brain tissue, or PBMCs (not recorded which). This sequence was found in a human donor with low-grade glioma or glioblastoma, undergoing nonglioma brain surgery, or in good health (not recorded which). The sequenced DNA: TGTGCCAGCAGCACCCAGGGGGCTATCGGGGAGCTGTTTTTT. Its product reads: CASSTQGAIGELFF.